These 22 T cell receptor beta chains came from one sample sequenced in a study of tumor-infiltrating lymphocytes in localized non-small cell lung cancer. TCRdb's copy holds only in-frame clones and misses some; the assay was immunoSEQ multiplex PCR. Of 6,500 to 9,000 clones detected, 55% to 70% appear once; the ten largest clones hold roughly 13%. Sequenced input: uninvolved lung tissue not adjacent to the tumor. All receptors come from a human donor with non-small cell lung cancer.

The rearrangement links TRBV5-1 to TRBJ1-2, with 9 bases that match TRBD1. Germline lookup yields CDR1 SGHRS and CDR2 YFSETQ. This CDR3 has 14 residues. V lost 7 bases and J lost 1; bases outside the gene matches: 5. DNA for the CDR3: TGCGCCAGCTCACAGGGGGCGAATAACTATGGCTACACCTTC. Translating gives CASSQGANNYGYTF.

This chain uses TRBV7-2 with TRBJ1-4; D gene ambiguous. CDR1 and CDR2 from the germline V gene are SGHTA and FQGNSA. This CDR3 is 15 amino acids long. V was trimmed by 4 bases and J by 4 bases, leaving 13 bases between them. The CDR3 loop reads CASSYGGRDNEKLFF. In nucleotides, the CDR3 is TGTGCCAGCAGCTATGGCGGCCGGGATAATGAAAAACTGTTTTTT.

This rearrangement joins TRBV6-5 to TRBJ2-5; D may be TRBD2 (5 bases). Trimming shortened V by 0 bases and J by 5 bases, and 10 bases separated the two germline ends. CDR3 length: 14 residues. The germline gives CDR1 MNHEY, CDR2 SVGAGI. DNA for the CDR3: TGTGCCAGCAGTTACTCACGGCGAGGGGAGACCCAGTACTTC. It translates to CASSYSRRGETQYF.

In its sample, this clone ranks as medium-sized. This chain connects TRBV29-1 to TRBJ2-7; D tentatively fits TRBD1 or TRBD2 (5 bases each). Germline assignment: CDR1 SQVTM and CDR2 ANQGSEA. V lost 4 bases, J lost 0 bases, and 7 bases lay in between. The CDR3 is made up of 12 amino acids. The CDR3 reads CSVVGTSYEQYF. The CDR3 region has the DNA TGCAGCGTTGTTGGGACCTCCTACGAGCAGTACTTC.

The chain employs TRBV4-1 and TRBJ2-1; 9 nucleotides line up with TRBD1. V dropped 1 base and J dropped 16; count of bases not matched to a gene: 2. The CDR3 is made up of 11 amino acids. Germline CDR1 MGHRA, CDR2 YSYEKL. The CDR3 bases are TGCGCCAGCAGCCAAGGGACAGGGGTATTCTTC. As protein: CASSQGTGVFF.

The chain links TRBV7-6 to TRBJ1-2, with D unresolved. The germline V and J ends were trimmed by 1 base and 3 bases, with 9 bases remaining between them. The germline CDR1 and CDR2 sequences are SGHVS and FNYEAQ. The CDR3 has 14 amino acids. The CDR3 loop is CASSLGGEDYGYTF. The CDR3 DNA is TGTGCCAGCAGCTTAGGCGGGGAGGACTATGGCTACACCTTC.

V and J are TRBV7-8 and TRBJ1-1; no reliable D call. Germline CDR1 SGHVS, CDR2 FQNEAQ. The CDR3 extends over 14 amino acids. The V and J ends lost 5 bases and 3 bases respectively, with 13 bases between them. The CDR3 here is CASSPRWRDTEAFF. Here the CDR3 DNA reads TGTGCCAGCAGCCCCCGGTGGAGGGACACTGAAGCTTTCTTT.

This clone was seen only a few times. In DNA, the CDR3 is TGCGCCAGCAGCTTGCAGGCCGGGGACGAGCAGTACTTC. Its translation is CASSLQAGDEQYF. The chain combines TRBV5-1 with TRBJ2-7; D is perhaps TRBD2 (5 bases). The CDR3 runs to 13 residues. V lost 1 base and J lost 5, with 10 bases in between. Germline V gene lookup returns CDR1 SGHRS and CDR2 YFSETQ.

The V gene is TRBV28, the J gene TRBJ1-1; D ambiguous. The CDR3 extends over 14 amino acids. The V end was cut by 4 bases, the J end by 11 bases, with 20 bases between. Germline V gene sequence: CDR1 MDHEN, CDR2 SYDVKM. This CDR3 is CASSSPSAGGHAFF. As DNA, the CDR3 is TGTGCCAGCAGTTCTCCCTCGGCGGGAGGTCATGCTTTCTTT.

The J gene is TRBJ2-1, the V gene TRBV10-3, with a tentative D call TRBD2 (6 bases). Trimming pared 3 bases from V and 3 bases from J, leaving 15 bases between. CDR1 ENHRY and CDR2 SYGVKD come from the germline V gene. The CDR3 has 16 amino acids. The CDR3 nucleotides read TGTGCCATCAGTGACGGCGGGGAGCACCACTACAATGAGCAGTTCTTC. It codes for CAISDGGEHHYNEQFF.

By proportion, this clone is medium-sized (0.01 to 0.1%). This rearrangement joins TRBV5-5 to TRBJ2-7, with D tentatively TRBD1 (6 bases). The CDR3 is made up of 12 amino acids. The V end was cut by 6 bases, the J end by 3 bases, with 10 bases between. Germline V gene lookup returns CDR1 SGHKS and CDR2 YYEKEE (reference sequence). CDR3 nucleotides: TGTGCCAGCAACATACAGGGCTACGAGCAGTACTTC. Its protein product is CASNIQGYEQYF.

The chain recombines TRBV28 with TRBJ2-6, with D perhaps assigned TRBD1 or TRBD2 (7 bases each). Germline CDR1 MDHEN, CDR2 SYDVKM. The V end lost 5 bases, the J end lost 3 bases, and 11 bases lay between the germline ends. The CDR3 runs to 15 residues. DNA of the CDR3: TGTGCCAGCAGTCCAGGGGGGGTTGGGGCCAACGTCCTGACTTTC. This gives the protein CASSPGGVGANVLTF.

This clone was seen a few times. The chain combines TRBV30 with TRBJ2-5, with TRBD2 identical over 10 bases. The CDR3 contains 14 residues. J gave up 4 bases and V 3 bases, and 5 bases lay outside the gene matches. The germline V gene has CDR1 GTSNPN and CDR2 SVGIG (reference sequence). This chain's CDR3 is CAWSGVAGGETQYF. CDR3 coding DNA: TGTGCCTGGAGCGGGGTAGCGGGGGGAGAGACCCAGTACTTC. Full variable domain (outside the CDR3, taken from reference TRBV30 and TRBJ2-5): SQTIHQWPATLVQPVGSPLSLECTVEGTSNPNLYWYRQAAGRGLQLLFYSVGIGQISSEVPQNLSASRPQDRQFILSSKKLLLSDSGFYLCAWSGVAGGETQYFGPGTRLLVL.

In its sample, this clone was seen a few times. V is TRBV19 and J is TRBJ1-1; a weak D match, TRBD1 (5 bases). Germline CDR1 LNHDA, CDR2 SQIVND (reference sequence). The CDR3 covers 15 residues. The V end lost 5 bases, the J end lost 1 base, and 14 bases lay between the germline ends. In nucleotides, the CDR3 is TGTGCCAGTAGTCTCCGAGACAGATCGAACACTGAAGCTTTCTTT. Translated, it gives CASSLRDRSNTEAFF.

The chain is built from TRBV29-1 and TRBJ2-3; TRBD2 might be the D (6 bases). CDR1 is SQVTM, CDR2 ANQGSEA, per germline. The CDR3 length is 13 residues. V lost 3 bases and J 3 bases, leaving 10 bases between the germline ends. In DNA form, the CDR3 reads TGCAGCGTTGATCTTCGGGGGACAGATACGCAGTATTTT. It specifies CSVDLRGTDTQYF.

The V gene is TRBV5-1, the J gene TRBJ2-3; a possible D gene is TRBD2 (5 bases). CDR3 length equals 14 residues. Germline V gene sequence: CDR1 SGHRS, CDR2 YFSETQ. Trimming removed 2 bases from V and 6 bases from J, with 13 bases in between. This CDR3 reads CASSFEAGLDTQYF. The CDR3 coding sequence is TGCGCCAGCAGCTTTGAGGCGGGCCTGGATACGCAGTATTTT.

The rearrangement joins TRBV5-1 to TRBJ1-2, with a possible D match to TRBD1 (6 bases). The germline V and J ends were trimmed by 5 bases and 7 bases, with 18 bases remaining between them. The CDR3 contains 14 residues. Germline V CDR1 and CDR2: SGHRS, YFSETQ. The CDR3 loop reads CASRTGQPISGYTF. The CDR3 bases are TGCGCCAGCAGGACCGGACAGCCTATTAGTGGCTACACCTTC.

CDR3 region: CASSLFIRNTEAFF. The DNA of the CDR3 is TGTGCCAGCAGCTTATTTATCCGGAACACTGAAGCTTTCTTT. The chain joins TRBV7-2 to TRBJ1-1, with D hard to call. The CDR3 is 14 amino acids. Germline assignment: CDR1 SGHTA and CDR2 FQGNSA. V was clipped by 2 bases and J by 1 base, with 8 bases between them.

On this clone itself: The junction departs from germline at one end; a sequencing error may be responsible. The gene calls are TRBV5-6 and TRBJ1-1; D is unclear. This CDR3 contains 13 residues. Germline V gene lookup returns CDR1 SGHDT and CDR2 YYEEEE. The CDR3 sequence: CASSLVPNPEAFF. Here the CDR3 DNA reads TGTGCCAGCAGCTTGGTACCGAACCCTGAAGCTTTCTTT. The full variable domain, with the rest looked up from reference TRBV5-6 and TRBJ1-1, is DAGVTQSPTHLIKTRGQQVTLRCSPKSGHDTVSWYQQALGQGPQFIFQYYEEEERQRGNFPDRFSGHQFPNYSSELNVNALLLGDSALYLCASSLVPNPEAFFGQGTRLTVV.

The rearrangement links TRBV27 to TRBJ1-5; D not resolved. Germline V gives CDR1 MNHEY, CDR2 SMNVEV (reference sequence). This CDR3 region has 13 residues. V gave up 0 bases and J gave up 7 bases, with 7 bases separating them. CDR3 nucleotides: TGTGCCAGCAGTTTATCGGTGGGACAGCCCCAGCATTTT. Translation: CASSLSVGQPQHF.

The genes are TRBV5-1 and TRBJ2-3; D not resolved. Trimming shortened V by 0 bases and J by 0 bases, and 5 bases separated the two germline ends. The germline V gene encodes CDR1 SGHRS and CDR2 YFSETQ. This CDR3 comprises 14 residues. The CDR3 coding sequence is TGCGCCAGCAGCTTGGAACGGAGCACAGATACGCAGTATTTT. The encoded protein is CASSLERSTDTQYF.

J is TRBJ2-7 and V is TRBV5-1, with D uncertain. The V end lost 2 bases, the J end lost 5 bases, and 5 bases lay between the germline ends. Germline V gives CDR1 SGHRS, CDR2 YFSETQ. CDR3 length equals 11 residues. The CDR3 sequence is CASSFRNEQYF. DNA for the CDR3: TGCGCCAGCAGCTTTAGAAACGAGCAGTACTTC. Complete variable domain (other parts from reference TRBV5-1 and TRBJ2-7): KAGVTQTPRYLIKTRGQQVTLSCSPISGHRSVSWYQQTPGQGLQFLFEYFSETQRNKGNFPGRFSGRQFSNSRSEMNVSTLELGDSALYLCASSFRNEQYFGPGTRLTVT.